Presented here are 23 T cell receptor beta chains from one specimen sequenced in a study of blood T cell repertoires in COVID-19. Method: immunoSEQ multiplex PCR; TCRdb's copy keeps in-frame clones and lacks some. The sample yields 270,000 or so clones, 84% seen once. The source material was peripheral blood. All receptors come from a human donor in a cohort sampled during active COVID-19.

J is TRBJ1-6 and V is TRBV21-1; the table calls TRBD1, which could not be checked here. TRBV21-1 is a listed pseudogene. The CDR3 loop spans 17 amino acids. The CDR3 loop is CASSSRTQDGVRSPLHF. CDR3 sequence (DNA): TGTGCCAGCAGCAGTCGGACACAGGATGGGGTTCGGTCACCCCTCCACTTT.

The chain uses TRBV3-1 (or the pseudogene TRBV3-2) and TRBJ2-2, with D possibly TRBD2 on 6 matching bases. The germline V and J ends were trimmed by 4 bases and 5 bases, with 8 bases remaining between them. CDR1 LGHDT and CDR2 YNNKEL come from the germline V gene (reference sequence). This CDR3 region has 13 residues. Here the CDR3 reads CASSRSGTGELFF. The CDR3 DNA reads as TGTGCCAGCAGCCGTAGCGGAACCGGGGAGCTGTTTTTT.

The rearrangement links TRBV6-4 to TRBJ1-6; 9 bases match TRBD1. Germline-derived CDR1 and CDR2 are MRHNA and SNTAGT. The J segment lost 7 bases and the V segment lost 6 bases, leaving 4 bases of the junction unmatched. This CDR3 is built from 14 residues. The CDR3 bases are TGTGCCAGCAGGGGGACAGGGTGGAATTCACCCCTCCACTTT. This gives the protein CASRGTGWNSPLHF.

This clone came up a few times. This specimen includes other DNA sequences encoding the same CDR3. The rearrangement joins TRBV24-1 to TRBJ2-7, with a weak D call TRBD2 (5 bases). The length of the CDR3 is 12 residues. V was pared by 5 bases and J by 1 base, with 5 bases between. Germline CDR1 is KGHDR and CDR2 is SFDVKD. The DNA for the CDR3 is TGTGCCACCAGTGGCGGGTCCTACGAGCAGTACTTC. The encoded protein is CATSGGSYEQYF.

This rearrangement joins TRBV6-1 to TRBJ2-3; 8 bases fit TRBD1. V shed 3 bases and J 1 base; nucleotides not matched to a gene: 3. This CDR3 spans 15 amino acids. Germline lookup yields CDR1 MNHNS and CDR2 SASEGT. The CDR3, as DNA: TGTGCCAGCAGTGACCGACAGGGGCGCACAGATACGCAGTATTTT. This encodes CASSDRQGRTDTQYF.

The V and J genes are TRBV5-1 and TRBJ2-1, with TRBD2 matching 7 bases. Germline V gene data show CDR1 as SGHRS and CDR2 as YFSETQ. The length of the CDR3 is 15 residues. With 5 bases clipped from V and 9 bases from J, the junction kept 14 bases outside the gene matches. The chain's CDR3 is CASRGSAGDFGEQFF. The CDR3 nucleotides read TGCGCCAGCAGAGGTAGCGCGGGAGATTTCGGTGAGCAGTTCTTC.

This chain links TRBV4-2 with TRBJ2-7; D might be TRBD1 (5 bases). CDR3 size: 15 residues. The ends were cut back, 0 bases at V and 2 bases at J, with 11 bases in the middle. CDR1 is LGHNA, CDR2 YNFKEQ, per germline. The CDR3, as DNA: TGTGCCAGCAGCCAAGATAAGGGGCAGACCTACGAGCAGTACTTC. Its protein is CASSQDKGQTYEQYF.

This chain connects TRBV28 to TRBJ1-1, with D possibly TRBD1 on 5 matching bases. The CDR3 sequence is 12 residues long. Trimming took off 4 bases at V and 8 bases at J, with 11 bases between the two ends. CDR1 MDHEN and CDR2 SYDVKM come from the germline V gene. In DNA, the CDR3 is TGTGCCAGCAGTTATCTCGGGGGGGAAGCTTTCTTT. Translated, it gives CASSYLGGEAFF.

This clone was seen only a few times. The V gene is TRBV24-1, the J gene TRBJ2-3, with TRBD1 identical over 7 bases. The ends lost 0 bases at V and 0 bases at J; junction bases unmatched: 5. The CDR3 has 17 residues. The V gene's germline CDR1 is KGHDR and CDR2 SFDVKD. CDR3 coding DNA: TGTGCCACCAGTGATTTGAAGACAGGGATTAGCACAGATACGCAGTATTTT. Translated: CATSDLKTGISTDTQYF.

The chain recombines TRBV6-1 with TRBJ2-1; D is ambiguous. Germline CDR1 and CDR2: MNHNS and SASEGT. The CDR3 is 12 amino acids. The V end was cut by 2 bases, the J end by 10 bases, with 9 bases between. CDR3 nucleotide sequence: TGTGCCAGCAGTGAAAGAGGTCCGGAGCAGTTCTTC. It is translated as CASSERGPEQFF.

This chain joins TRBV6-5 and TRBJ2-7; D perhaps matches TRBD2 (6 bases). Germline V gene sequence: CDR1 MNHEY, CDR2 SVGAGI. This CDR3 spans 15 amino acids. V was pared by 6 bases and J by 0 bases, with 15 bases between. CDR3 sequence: CASSPSGPYSYEQYF. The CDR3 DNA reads TGTGCCAGCAGCCCGAGCGGGCCCTACTCCTACGAGCAGTACTTC.

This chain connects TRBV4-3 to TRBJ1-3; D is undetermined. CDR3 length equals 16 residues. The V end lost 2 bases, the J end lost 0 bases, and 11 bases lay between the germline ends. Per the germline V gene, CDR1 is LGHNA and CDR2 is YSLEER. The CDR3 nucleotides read TGCGCCAGCAGCCAAAGTAAACGGTTCTCTGGAAACACCATATATTTT. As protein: CASSQSKRFSGNTIYF.

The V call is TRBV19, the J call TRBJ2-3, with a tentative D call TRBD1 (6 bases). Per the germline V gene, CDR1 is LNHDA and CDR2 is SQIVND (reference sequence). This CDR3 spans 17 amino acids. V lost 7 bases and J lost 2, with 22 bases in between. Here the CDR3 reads CASKTVGSGAFTDTQYF. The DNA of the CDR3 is TGTGCCAGTAAAACGGTGGGGTCAGGGGCCTTCACAGATACGCAGTATTTT.

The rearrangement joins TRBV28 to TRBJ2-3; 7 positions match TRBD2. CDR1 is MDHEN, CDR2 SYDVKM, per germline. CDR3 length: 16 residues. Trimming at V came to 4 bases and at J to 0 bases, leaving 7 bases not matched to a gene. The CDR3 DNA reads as TGTGCCAGCAGTTCCCCACCTAGCGGAAGCACAGATACGCAGTATTTT. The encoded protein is CASSSPPSGSTDTQYF.

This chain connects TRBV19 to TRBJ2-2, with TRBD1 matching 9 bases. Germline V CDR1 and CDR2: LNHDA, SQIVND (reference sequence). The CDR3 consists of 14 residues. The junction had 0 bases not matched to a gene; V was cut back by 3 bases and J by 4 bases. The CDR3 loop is CASSMTGGTGELFF. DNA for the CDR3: TGTGCCAGTAGTATGACAGGGGGCACCGGGGAGCTGTTTTTT.

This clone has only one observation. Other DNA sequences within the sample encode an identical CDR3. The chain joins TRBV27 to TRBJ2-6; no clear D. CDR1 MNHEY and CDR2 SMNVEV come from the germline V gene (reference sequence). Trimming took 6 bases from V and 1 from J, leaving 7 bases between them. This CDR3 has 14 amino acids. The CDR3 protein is CASSPLSGANVLTF. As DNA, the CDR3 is TGTGCCAGCAGCCCTTTATCTGGGGCCAACGTCCTGACTTTC.

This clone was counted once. The CDR3 bases are TGTGCCAGCAGCTTAGGTCTAGCGGGGGGGAAGCAGTACTTC. Translating it yields CASSLGLAGGKQYF. The chain is built from TRBV7-2 and TRBJ2-7; 12 nucleotides match TRBD2. Unmatched junction bases numbered 3, after V lost 1 base and J lost 8 bases. From germline, CDR1 is SGHTA and CDR2 FQGNSA. The CDR3 covers 14 residues.

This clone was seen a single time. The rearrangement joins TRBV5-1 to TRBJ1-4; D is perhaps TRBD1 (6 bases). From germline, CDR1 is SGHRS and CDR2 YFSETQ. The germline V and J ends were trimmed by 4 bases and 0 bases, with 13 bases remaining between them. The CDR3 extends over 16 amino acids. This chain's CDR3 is CASSAITGTTNEKLFF. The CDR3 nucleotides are TGCGCCAGCAGCGCCATTACAGGGACAACTAATGAAAAACTGTTTTTT.

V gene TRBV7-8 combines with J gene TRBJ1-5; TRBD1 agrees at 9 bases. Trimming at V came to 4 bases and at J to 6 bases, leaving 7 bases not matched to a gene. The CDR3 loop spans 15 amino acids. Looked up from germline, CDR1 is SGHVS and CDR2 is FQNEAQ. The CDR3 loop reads CASSSGDRAGQPQHF. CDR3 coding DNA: TGTGCCAGCAGCTCCGGGGACAGGGCGGGTCAGCCCCAGCATTTT. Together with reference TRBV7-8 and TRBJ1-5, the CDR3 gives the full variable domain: GAGVSQSPRYKVAKRGQDVALRCDPISGHVSLFWYQQALGQGPEFLTYFQNEAQLDKSGLPSDRFFAERPEGSVSTLKIQRTQQEDSAVYLCASSSGDRAGQPQHFGDGTRLSIL.

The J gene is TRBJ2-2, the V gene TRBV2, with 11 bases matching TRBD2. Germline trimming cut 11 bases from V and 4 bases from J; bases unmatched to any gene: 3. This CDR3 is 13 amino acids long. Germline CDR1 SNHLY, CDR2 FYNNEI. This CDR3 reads CACGLAGTGELFF. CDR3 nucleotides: TGTGCCTGCGGACTAGCGGGCACCGGGGAGCTGTTTTTT. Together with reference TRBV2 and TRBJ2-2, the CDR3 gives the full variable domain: EPEVTQTPSHQVTQMGQEVILRCVPISNHLYFYWYRQILGQKVEFLVSFYNNEISEKSEIFDDQFSVERPDGSNFTLKIRSTKLEDSAMYFCACGLAGTGELFFGEGSRLTVL.

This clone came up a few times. CDR3 coding DNA: TGCGCCAGCAGTCAATCCACCATCGGGGAAAAACTGTTTTTT. This sequence encodes CASSQSTIGEKLFF. The chain uses TRBV10-2 and TRBJ1-4; D unresolved. The germline CDR1 and CDR2 sequences are WSHSY and SAAADI. The germline V and J ends were trimmed by 5 bases and 8 bases, with 15 bases remaining between them. The CDR3 is 14 amino acids.

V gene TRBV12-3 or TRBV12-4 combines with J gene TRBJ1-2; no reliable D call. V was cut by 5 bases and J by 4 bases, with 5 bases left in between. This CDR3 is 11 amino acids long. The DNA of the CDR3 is TGTGCCAGCAGTCTAACCTATGGCTACACCTTC. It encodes CASSLTYGYTF.

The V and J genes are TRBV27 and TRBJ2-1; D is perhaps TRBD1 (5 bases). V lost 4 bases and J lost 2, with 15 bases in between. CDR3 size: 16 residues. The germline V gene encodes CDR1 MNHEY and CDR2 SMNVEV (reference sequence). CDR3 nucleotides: TGTGCCAGCAGTTCCAGACAGAGAGGAGCCTACAATGAGCAGTTCTTC. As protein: CASSSRQRGAYNEQFF.